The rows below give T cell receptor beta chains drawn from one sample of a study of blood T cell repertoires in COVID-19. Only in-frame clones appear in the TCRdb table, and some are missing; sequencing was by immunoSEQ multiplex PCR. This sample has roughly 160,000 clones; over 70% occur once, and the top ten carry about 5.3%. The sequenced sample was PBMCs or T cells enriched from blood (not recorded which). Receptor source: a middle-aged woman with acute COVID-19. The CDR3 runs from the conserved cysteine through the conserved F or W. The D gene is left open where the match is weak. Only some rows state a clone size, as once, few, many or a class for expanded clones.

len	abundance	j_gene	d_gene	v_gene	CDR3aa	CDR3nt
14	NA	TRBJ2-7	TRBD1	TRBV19	CASSMTDRVLEQYF	TGTGCCAGTAGTATGACGGACAGGGTACTCGAGCAGTACTTC
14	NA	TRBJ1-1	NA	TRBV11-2	CASSYTRGNTEAFF	TGTGCCAGCAGCTACACCAGAGGAAACACTGAAGCTTTCTTT
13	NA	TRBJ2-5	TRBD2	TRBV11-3	CASSRTSRETQYF	TGTGCCAGCAGCCGGACTAGCAGGGAGACCCAGTACTTC
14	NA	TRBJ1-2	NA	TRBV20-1	CSASNQALGYGYTF	TGCAGTGCTAGTAACCAGGCTTTGGGCTATGGCTACACCTTC
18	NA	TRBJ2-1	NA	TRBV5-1	CASSPGTGLAGKGNEQFF	TGCGCCAGCAGCCCTGGGACAGGGTTAGCGGGAAAGGGCAATGAGCAGTTCTTC
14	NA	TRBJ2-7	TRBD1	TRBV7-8	CASSFGTGESEQYF	TGTGCCAGCAGCTTCGGAACAGGGGAGTCCGAGCAGTACTTC
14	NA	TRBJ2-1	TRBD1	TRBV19	CASSRDREPTEQFF	TGTGCCAGTAGTAGGGACAGGGAACCCACTGAGCAGTTCTTC
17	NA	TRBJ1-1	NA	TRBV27	CASSLTSPAGLNTEAFF	TGTGCCAGCAGTTTAACCTCCCCGGCAGGGCTGAACACTGAAGCTTTCTTT
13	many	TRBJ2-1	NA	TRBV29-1	CSVGGTPYNEQFF	TGCAGCGTGGGCGGGACTCCCTACAATGAGCAGTTCTTC
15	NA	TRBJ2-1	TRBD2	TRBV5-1	CASSLGAGAGREQFF	TGCGCCAGCAGCTTAGGGGCGGGAGCAGGTCGAGAGCAGTTCTTC
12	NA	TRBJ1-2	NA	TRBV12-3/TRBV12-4	CASNFQGYGYTF	TGTGCCAGCAACTTCCAGGGCTATGGCTACACCTTC
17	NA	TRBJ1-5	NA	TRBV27	CASSPLQAAGTYQPQHF	TGTGCCAGCAGTCCCCTCCAAGCGGCAGGGACTTATCAGCCCCAGCATTTT
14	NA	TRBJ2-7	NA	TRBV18	CASAEGAASYEQYF	TGTGCCAGCGCGGAGGGAGCGGCATCCTACGAGCAGTACTTC
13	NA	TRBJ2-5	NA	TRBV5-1	CASSSLVGETQYF	TGCGCCAGCAGCTCCCTGGTCGGAGAGACCCAGTACTTC
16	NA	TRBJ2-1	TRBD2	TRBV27	CASSLGAGGSYNEQFF	TGTGCCAGCAGTTTAGGGGCGGGAGGCTCCTACAATGAGCAGTTCTTC
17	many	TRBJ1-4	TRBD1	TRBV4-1	CASSRGGQGAANEKLFF	TGCGCCAGCAGCCGCGGGGGACAGGGGGCTGCTAATGAAAAACTGTTTTTT
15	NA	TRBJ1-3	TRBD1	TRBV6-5	CASKDRAYSGNTIYF	TGTGCCAGCAAGGACAGGGCCTACTCTGGAAACACCATATATTTT
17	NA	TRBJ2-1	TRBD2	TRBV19	CASNPLLAGGPVNEQFF	TGTGCCAGTAACCCCTTGCTAGCGGGAGGACCTGTCAATGAGCAGTTCTTC
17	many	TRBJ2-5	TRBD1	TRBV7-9	CASSLGRGGKVQETQYF	TGTGCCAGCAGCTTAGGGAGAGGGGGCAAGGTCCAAGAGACCCAGTACTTC
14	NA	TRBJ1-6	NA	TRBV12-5	CASGLVSNNSPLHF	TGTGCTAGTGGTTTGGTTTCTAATAATTCACCCCTCCACTTT
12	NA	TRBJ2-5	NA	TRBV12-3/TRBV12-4	CASRRERETQYF	TGTGCCAGCAGACGGGAAAGAGAGACCCAGTACTTC
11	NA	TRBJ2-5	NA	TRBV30	CAWRAEETQYF	TGTGCCTGGAGGGCCGAAGAGACCCAGTACTTC
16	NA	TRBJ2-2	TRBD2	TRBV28	CASSFPLAGGAGELFF	TGTGCCAGCAGTTTCCCCCTAGCGGGAGGGGCCGGGGAGCTGTTTTTT
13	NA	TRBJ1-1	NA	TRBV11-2	CASSFGGEAEAFF	TGTGCCAGCAGCTTCGGGGGGGAAGCTGAAGCTTTCTTT
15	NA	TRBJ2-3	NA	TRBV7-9	CASSLGQGLKDTQYF	TGTGCCAGCAGCTTAGGTCAGGGATTGAAAGATACGCAGTATTTT
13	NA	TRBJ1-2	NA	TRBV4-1	CASSQDEGDGYTF	TGCGCCAGCAGCCAAGATGAGGGGGATGGCTACACCTTC
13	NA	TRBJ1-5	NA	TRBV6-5	CASRPLGNQPQHF	TGTGCCTCCCGCCCCCTAGGCAATCAGCCCCAGCATTTT
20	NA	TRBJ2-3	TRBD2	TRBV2	CASSEALGLAVGGSPDTQYF	TGTGCCAGCAGTGAAGCGCTTGGGCTAGCGGTGGGGGGGTCACCAGATACGCAGTATTTT
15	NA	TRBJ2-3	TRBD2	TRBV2	CASGIAGGPSDTQYF	TGTGCCAGCGGGATAGCGGGAGGGCCCTCAGATACGCAGTATTTT
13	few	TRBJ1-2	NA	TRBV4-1	CASSQGFEAPNTF	TGCGCCAGCAGCCAGGGTTTTGAGGCCCCAAACACCTTC
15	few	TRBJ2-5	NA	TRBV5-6	CASSIGQRQVGAQYF	TGTGCCAGCAGCATAGGACAGCGTCAGGTGGGGGCCCAGTACTTC
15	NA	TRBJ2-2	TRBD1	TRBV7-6	CASSLTGGRDGELFF	TGTGCCAGCAGCCTCACAGGGGGCAGGGACGGGGAGCTGTTTTTT
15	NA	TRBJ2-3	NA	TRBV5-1	CASSLAGQSPDTQYF	TGCGCCAGCAGCTTGGCCGGACAGTCCCCAGATACGCAGTATTTT
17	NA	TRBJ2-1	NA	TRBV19	CASSASRGDSSYNEQFF	TGTGCCAGTAGTGCCTCGCGGGGAGATTCCTCCTACAATGAGCAGTTCTTC
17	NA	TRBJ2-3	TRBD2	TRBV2	CASSEGWASGLKDTQYF	TGTGCCAGCAGTGAGGGTTGGGCTAGCGGGCTTAAGGATACGCAGTATTTT
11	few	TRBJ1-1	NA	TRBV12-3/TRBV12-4	CASSFGTEAFF	TGTGCCAGCAGTTTCGGGACTGAAGCTTTCTTT
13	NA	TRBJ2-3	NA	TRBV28	CASSLGGTDTQYF	TGTGCCAGCAGTCTGGGAGGCACAGATACGCAGTATTTT
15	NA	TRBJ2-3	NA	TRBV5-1	CASSPPTLITDTQYF	TGCGCCAGCAGCCCCCCGACTTTGATTACAGATACGCAGTATTTT
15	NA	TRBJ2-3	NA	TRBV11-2	CASSLLPTGIDTQYF	TGTGCCAGCAGCTTATTACCCACAGGGATAGATACGCAGTATTTT
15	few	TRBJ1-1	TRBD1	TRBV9	CASSPRTGVNTEAFF	TGTGCCAGCAGCCCGCGGACAGGGGTGAACACTGAAGCTTTCTTT
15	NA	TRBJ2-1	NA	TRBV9	CASSVEGKGYNEQFF	TGTGCCAGCAGCGTAGAAGGGAAGGGGTACAATGAGCAGTTCTTC
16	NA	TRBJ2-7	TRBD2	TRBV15	CATSSRRTSGSYEQYF	TGTGCCACCAGCTCTCGGAGGACTAGCGGGAGCTACGAGCAGTACTTC
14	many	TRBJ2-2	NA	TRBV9	CASSAQANTGELFF	TGTGCCAGCAGCGCCCAGGCGAACACCGGGGAGCTGTTTTTT
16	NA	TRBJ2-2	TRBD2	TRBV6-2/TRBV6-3	CASIPSGRARTGELFF	TGTGCCAGCATCCCTAGCGGGAGGGCCCGGACCGGGGAGCTGTTTTTT
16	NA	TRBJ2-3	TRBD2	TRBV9	CASSVEQAGAADTQYF	TGTGCCAGCAGCGTAGAGCAAGCGGGAGCGGCTGATACGCAGTATTTT
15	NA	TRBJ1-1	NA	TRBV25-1	CASSETSGSNTEAFF	TGTGCCAGCAGTGAGACCTCGGGGTCGAACACTGAAGCTTTCTTT
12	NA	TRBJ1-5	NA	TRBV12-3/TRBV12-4	CASRVANQPQHF	TGTGCCAGCAGGGTGGCCAATCAGCCCCAGCATTTT
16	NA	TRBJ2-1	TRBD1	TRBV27	CASSRQGGALANEQFF	TGTGCCAGCAGTAGACAAGGGGGCGCCTTAGCCAATGAGCAGTTCTTC
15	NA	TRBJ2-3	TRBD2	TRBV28	CASSPRTSGIDTQYF	TGTGCCAGCAGTCCGAGGACTAGCGGGATAGATACGCAGTATTTT
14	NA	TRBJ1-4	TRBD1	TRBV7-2	CASSLGQGNEKLFF	TGTGCCAGCAGCTTAGGACAGGGTAATGAAAAACTGTTTTTT
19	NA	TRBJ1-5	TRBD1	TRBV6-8	CASSPPPGQGTYSNQPQHF	TGTGCCAGCAGCCCACCCCCGGGACAGGGGACATATAGCAATCAGCCCCAGCATTTT
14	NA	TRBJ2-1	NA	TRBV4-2	CASSPGGQRNEQFF	TGTGCCAGCAGTCCCGGAGGTCAAAGGAATGAGCAGTTCTTC
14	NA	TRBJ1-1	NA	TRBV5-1	CASSSGVIATEAFF	TGCGCCAGCAGCTCAGGGGTAATCGCCACTGAAGCTTTCTTT
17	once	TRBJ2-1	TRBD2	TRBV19	CASSIGTSGTAGNEQFF	TGTGCCAGTAGTATAGGGACTAGCGGGACGGCGGGGAATGAGCAGTTCTTC
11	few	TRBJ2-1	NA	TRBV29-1	CSVDSYNEQFF	TGCAGCGTTGACAGCTACAATGAGCAGTTCTTC
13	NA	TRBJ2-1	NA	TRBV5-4	CASSRTGENEQFF	TGTGCCAGCAGCCGTACCGGGGAGAATGAGCAGTTCTTC
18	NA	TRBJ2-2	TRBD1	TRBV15	CATSRDRGQGASGGELFF	TGTGCCACCAGCAGAGATAGGGGCCAGGGGGCGAGCGGCGGGGAGCTGTTTTTT
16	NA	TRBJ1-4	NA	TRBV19	CASSSGQSTTNEKLFF	TGTGCCAGTAGTTCCGGTCAATCTACAACTAATGAAAAACTGTTTTTT
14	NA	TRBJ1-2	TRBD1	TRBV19	CASSVAGQAYGYTF	TGTGCCAGTAGTGTCGCGGGACAGGCCTATGGCTACACCTTC